Sequencing of this T cell receptor (beta chain) was carried out in a study of T cells in Graves' hyperthyroidism and ophthalmopathy. Those patients with uncontrolled infection, other autoimmune disease, pregnancy or lactation were excluded. Germline V gene data show CDR1 as SEHNR and CDR2 as FQNEAQ (reference sequence). Trimming removed 6 bases from V and 4 bases from J, with 15 bases in between. The CDR3 sequence is 14 residues long. Amplified regions were TCR beta CDR3 sequences from RNA transcripts. Initially, a first-round RT-PCR of the TCR CDR3 employed the HTBI primer set. TCRdb reanalysed the multiplex PCR reads using MiXCR and keeps one entry per CDR3 protein. The sample has over 500,000 distinct CDR3 sequences, about 16% seen once.

This TCR derives from a woman aged 25 to 39 with Graves' ophthalmopathy. The chain carries TRBV7-9 and TRBJ1-2; no clear D. Sequences were obtained from blood. The CDR3 region has the DNA TGTGCCAGCAGGGGGATCTCGGGCGTCTATGGCTACACCTTC. Amino acid sequence: CASRGISGVYGYTF. The whole variable domain, remainder taken from reference TRBV7-9 and TRBJ1-2, is DTGVSQNPRHKITKRGQNVTFRCDPISEHNRLYWYRQTLGQGPEFLTYFQNEAQLEKSRLLSDRFSAERPKGSFSTLEIQRTEQGDSAMYLCASRGISGVYGYTFGSGTRLTVV.